A single sample gave rise to the 10 T cell receptor beta chains below, sequenced in a study of blood T cell repertoires in COVID-19. The method was immunoSEQ multiplex PCR; TCRdb's version includes in-frame clones alone and lacks a portion of them. The sample lists approximately 63,000 clones, 86% seen once, with 1% to 1.5% in the top ten. The material sequenced was peripheral blood. The receptors shown here come from a woman of 80 years or more with acute or convalescent COVID-19.

The chain combines TRBV7-2 with TRBJ1-2; D remains unclear. This CDR3 has 15 amino acids. Per germline, CDR1 SGHTA and CDR2 FQGNSA. V was trimmed by 5 bases and J by 0 bases, leaving 13 bases between them. For the CDR3, the DNA is TGTGCCAGCAGCGAGCTAGGAAGAGCTAACTATGGCTACACCTTC. Translated, it gives CASSELGRANYGYTF.

This rearrangement joins TRBV11-1 to TRBJ2-1; 7 positions match TRBD1. Germline assignment: CDR1 SGHAT and CDR2 FQDESV (reference sequence). The V gene end was trimmed by 0 bases and the J gene end by 2 bases; junction bases not matched to a gene: 7. The CDR3 runs 17 residues. Here the CDR3 reads CASSLARWQGAYNEQFF. CDR3 nucleotides: TGTGCCAGCAGCTTAGCTCGGTGGCAGGGGGCCTACAATGAGCAGTTCTTC.

This clone was detected only once. J is TRBJ1-6 and V is TRBV2; weak D call: TRBD1 (6 bases). Germline CDR1 and CDR2: SNHLY and FYNNEI. The CDR3 is 14 residues long. The V and J ends lost 6 bases and 7 bases respectively, with 13 bases between them. The CDR3 region has the DNA TGTGCCAGCAGAGAGGACAGAATGAATTCACCCCTCCACTTT. Amino acids: CASREDRMNSPLHF.

The chain carries TRBV6-2 or TRBV6-3 and TRBJ2-1; 9 bases map to TRBD1. Germline CDR1 is MNHEY and CDR2 is SVGEGT. The V and J ends lost 6 bases and 4 bases, in that order; junction bases with no gene match: 13. CDR3 length equals 17 residues. The CDR3 nucleotides are TGTGCCAGCAGCTGGGACAGGGATCTTCTCGGATACAATGAGCAGTTCTTC. It is translated as CASSWDRDLLGYNEQFF.

The gene calls are TRBV5-1 and TRBJ2-2; no reliable D call. The germline V gene has CDR1 SGHRS and CDR2 YFSETQ. V dropped 4 bases and J dropped 3 bases, with 16 bases sitting between them. The CDR3 has 16 residues. The CDR3 sequence: CASSIVRDSYTGELFF. CDR3 DNA: TGCGCCAGCAGCATAGTGAGAGACTCTTACACCGGGGAGCTGTTTTTT.

In its sample, this clone was seen a few times. This sequence joins TRBV7-3 and TRBJ2-7; 9 bases match TRBD1. V shed 5 bases and J 6 bases; nucleotides not matched to a gene: 8. The CDR3 contains 14 residues. Germline loops: CDR1 SGHTA, CDR2 FQGTGA. DNA of the CDR3: TGTGCCAGCAGCCCTAAAACAGGGGGCGGCGAGCAGTACTTC. This codes for CASSPKTGGGEQYF.

The chain has TRBV3-1 (or the pseudogene TRBV3-2) and TRBJ2-3, with 7 bases lining up with TRBD1. The CDR3 contains 18 residues. Germline V lookup: CDR1 LGHDT, CDR2 YNNKEL (reference sequence). V lost 3 bases to trimming and J lost 2 bases; unmatched junction nucleotides: 14. DNA for the CDR3: TGTGCCAGCAGCCAGGACGTACTGGCAGGGGGTATCACAGATACGCAGTATTTT. Translating it yields CASSQDVLAGGITDTQYF.

The CDR3 here is CASSFGLAADNEQFF. The CDR3 region has the DNA TGTGCCAGCAGCTTTGGACTAGCGGCAGATAATGAGCAGTTCTTC. The rearrangement joins TRBV5-4 to TRBJ2-1; 10 nucleotides line up with TRBD2. Looked up from germline, CDR1 is SGHNT and CDR2 is YYREEE (reference sequence). The CDR3 extends over 15 amino acids. The V and J ends lost 2 bases and 7 bases, in that order; junction bases with no gene match: 6.

The CDR3 loop reads CASSPLAGGLTYEQYF. CDR3 nucleotides: TGTGCCAGCAGCCCACTAGCGGGGGGGCTCACCTACGAGCAGTACTTC. J is TRBJ2-7 and V is TRBV14; the match to TRBD2 covers 13 bases. This CDR3 contains 16 residues. CDR1 and CDR2 (germline): SGHDN, FVKESK. The J segment lost 2 bases and the V segment lost 4 bases, leaving 5 bases of the junction unmatched. Complete variable domain (other parts from reference TRBV14 and TRBJ2-7): EAGVTQFPSHSVIEKGQTVTLRCDPISGHDNLYWYRRVMGKEIKFLLHFVKESKQDESGMPNNRFLAERTGGTYSTLKVQPAELEDSGVYFCASSPLAGGLTYEQYFGPGTRLTVT.

This rearrangement joins TRBV23-1 to TRBJ2-7, with TRBD2 matching over 12 bases. TRBV23-1 is an ORF for which the function is uncertain. Trimming cost V 7 bases and J 5 bases; bases outside gene matches: 15. This CDR3 contains 17 residues. The CDR3: CASTGGLAGLKNHEQYF. The CDR3 DNA reads TGCGCCAGCACAGGTGGACTAGCGGGATTAAAGAACCACGAGCAGTACTTC.